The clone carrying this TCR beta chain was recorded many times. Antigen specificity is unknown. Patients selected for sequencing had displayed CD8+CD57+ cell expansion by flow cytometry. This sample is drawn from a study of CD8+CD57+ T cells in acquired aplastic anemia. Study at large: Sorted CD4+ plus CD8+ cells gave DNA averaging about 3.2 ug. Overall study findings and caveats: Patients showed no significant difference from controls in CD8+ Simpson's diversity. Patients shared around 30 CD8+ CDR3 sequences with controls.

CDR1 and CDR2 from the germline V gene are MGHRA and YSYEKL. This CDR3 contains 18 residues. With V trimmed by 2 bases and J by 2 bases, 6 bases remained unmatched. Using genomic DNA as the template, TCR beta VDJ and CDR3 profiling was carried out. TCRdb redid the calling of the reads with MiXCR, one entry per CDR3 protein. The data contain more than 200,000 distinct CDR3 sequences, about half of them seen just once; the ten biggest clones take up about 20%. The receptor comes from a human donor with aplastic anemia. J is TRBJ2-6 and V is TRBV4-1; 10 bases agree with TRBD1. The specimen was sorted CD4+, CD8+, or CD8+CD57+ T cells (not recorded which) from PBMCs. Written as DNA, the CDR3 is TGCGCCAGCAGCCAACCGGGACAGGGGAGGCCTGGGGCCAACGTCCTGACTTTC. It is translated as CASSQPGQGRPGANVLTF.